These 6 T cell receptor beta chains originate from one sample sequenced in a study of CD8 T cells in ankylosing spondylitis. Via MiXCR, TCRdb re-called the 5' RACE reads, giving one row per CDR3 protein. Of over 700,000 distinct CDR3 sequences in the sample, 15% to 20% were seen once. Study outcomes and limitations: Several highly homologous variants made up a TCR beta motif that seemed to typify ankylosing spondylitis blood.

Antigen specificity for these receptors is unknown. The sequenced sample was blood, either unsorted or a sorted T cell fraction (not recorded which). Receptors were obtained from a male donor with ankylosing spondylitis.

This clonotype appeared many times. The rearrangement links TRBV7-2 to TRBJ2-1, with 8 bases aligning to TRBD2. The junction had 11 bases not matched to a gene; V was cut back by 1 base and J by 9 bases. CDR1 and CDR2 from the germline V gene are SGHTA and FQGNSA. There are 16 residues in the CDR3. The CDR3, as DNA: TGTGCCAGCAGCTTAGAACCGGGAGGGGTTTGGAGTGAGCAGTTCTTC. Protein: CASSLEPGGVWSEQFF.

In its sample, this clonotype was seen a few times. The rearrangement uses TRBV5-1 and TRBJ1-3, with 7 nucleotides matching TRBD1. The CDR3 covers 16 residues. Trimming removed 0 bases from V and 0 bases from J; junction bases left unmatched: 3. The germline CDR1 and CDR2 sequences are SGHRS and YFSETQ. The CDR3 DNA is TGCGCCAGCAGCTTGGAGGGGACAGTCTCTGGAAACACCATATATTTT. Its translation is CASSLEGTVSGNTIYF. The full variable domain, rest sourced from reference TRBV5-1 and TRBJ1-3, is KAGVTQTPRYLIKTRGQQVTLSCSPISGHRSVSWYQQTPGQGLQFLFEYFSETQRNKGNFPGRFSGRQFSNSRSEMNVSTLELGDSALYLCASSLEGTVSGNTIYFGEGSWLTVV.

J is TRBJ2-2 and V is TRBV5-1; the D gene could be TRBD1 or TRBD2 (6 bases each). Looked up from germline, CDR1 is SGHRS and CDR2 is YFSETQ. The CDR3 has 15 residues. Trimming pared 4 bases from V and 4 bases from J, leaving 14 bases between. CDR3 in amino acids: CASSRGTTGTGELFF. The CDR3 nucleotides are TGCGCCAGCAGCCGGGGGACAACTGGCACCGGGGAGCTGTTTTTT.

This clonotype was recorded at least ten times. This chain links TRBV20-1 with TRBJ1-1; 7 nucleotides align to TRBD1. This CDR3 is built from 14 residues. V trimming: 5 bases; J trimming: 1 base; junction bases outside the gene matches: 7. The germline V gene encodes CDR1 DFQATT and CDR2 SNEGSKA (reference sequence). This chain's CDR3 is CSAGDSAGNTEAFF. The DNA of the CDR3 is TGCAGTGCTGGGGACAGCGCGGGGAACACTGAAGCTTTCTTT.

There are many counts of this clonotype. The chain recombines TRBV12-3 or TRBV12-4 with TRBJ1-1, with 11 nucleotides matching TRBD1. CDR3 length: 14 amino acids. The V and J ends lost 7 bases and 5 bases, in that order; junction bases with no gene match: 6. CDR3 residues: CASKTGTGGTEAFF. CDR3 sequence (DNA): TGTGCCAGCAAGACCGGGACAGGGGGTACTGAAGCTTTCTTT.

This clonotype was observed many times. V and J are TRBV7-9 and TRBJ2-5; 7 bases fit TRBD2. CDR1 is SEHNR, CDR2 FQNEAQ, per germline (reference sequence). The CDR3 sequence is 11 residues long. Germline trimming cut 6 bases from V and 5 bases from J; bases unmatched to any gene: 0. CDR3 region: CASRRGETQYF. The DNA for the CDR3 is TGTGCCAGCAGGCGGGGGGAGACCCAGTACTTC. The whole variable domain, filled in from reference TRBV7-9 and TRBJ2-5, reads DTGVSQNPRHKITKRGQNVTFRCDPISEHNRLYWYRQTLGQGPEFLTYFQNEAQLEKSRLLSDRFSAERPKGSFSTLEIQRTEQGDSAMYLCASRRGETQYFGPGTRLLVL.